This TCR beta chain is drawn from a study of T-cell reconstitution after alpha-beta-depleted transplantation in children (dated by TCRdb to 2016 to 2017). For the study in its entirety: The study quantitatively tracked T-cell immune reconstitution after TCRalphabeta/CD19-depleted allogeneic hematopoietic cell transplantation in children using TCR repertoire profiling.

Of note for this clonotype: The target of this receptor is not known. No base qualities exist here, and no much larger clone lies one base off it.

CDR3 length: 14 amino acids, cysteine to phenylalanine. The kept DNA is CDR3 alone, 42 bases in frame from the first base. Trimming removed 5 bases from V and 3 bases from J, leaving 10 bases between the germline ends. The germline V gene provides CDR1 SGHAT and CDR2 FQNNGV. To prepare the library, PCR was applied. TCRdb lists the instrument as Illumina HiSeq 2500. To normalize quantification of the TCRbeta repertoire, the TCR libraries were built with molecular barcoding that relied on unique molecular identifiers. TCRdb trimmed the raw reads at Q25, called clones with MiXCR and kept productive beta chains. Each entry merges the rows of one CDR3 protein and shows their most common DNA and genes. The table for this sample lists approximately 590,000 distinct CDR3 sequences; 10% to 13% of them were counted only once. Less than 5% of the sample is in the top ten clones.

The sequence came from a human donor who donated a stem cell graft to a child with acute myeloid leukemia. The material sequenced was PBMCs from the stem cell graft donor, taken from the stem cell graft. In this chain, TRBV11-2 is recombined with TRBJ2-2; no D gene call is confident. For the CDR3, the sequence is CASSPIRDTGELFF. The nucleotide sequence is TGTGCCAGCAGCCCCATTAGGGACACCGGGGAGCTGTTTTTT.